The 19 T cell receptor beta chains reported below all come from one sample, sequenced in a study of blood T cell repertoires in COVID-19. Assay used: immunoSEQ multiplex PCR; TCRdb lists only in-frame clones, some missing. Found here are roughly 100,000 clones, 88% of them singletons; the top ten hold around 8.1%. Input material: peripheral blood. These TCRs come from a woman in her 70s with acute or convalescent COVID-19.

This clone has a handful of counts. The genes are TRBV19 and TRBJ1-6; D is perhaps TRBD1 (6 bases). Trimming cost V 1 base and J 10 bases, with 11 bases left between them. The CDR3 has 14 amino acids. Germline values: CDR1 LNHDA, CDR2 SQIVND (reference sequence). CDR3 protein: CASSIVQGHSPLHF. The CDR3 DNA is TGTGCCAGTAGTATAGTCCAGGGGCACTCACCCCTCCACTTT.

The chain has TRBV10-2 and TRBJ2-3; 12 bases map to TRBD2. This CDR3 has 16 residues. Germline assignment: CDR1 WSHSY and CDR2 SAAADI. V gave up 6 bases and J gave up 4 bases; unmatched junction bases: 8. The CDR3 region has the DNA TGCGCCAGCAGACGTCCGCTAGCGGGGGGGCCAGATACGCAGTATTTT. Its protein is CASRRPLAGGPDTQYF.

CDR3 in amino acids: CASSKYLTGELFF. In DNA, the CDR3 is TGTGCCAGCAGCAAGTACTTAACCGGGGAGCTGTTTTTT. The J gene is TRBJ2-2, the V gene TRBV2; no clear D. Germline V lookup: CDR1 SNHLY, CDR2 FYNNEI. The CDR3 loop spans 13 amino acids. Trimming took off 6 bases at V and 5 bases at J, with 10 bases between the two ends.

The chain employs TRBV6-5 and TRBJ2-7; D is possibly TRBD2 (5 bases). V was trimmed by 4 bases and J by 1 base, leaving 14 bases between them. CDR3 size: 15 residues. Germline CDR1 MNHEY, CDR2 SVGAGI. CDR3 sequence reads: CASSSPGEGSYEQYF. CDR3 sequence (DNA): TGTGCCAGCAGTTCCCCCGGGGAAGGATCCTACGAGCAGTACTTC.

The rearrangement uses TRBV6-2 or TRBV6-3 and TRBJ2-3, with D possibly being TRBD2 (6 bases). Germline values: CDR1 MNHEY, CDR2 SVGEGT. V was pared by 5 bases and J by 4 bases, with 19 bases between. The CDR3 extends over 16 amino acids. CDR3: CASSLGTSPGPDTQYF. Here the CDR3 DNA reads TGTGCCAGCAGTCTCGGGACTTCCCCGGGACCAGATACGCAGTATTTT.

The chain is built from TRBV7-9 and TRBJ2-2; 7 bases match TRBD2. With 7 bases clipped from V and 1 base from J, the junction kept 6 bases outside the gene matches. CDR1 SEHNR and CDR2 FQNEAQ come from the germline V gene (reference sequence). The CDR3 totals 15 residues. The CDR3 region is CASNLPSGNTGELFF. CDR3 DNA: TGTGCCAGCAACCTACCTAGCGGGAACACCGGGGAGCTGTTTTTT.

V usage is TRBV5-1 and J usage is TRBJ2-3; 9 bases map to TRBD1. V lost 0 bases to trimming and J lost 3 bases; unmatched junction nucleotides: 5. The CDR3 consists of 16 residues. The germline V gene has CDR1 SGHRS and CDR2 YFSETQ. Here the CDR3 DNA reads TGCGCCAGCAGCTTGGGGGGGACAGGGACGACAGATACGCAGTATTTT. Protein: CASSLGGTGTTDTQYF.

The chain joins TRBV6-6 to TRBJ2-1, with 9 bases matching TRBD2. Germline CDR1 MNHNY, CDR2 SVGAGI (reference sequence). The CDR3 sequence is 15 residues long. Unmatched junction bases numbered 6, after V lost 5 bases and J lost 4 bases. The CDR3 reads CASSSGRQGYNEQFF. The DNA for the CDR3 is TGTGCCAGCAGTAGCGGGAGGCAGGGTTACAATGAGCAGTTCTTC.

V gene TRBV30 combines with J gene TRBJ1-2; the match to TRBD1 covers 8 bases. V lost 3 bases, J lost 2 bases, and 2 bases stayed unmatched. The CDR3 is 13 amino acids. Germline V gene lookup returns CDR1 GTSNPN and CDR2 SVGIG (reference sequence). The CDR3 nucleotides are TGTGCCTGGAGGGACAGGGTAAACTATGGCTACACCTTC. It codes for CAWRDRVNYGYTF.

This clone has more than one count but fewer than ten. The chain combines TRBV3-1 (or the pseudogene TRBV3-2) with TRBJ1-6; possible D gene TRBD1, 6 bases. The CDR3 has 14 residues. V was cut by 4 bases and J by 6 bases, with 10 bases left in between. Germline lookup yields CDR1 LGHDT and CDR2 YNNKEL (reference sequence). The CDR3, as DNA: TGTGCCAGCAGCCGAGGACAGCTTAATTCACCCCTCCACTTT. As protein: CASSRGQLNSPLHF.

The V gene is TRBV7-2, the J gene TRBJ2-5; 9 nucleotides line up with TRBD2. The CDR3 is 16 amino acids. Trimming took 0 bases from V and 2 from J; bases not matched to a gene: 4. The germline V gene has CDR1 SGHTA and CDR2 FQGNSA. This CDR3 reads CASSLASLAGQETQYF. CDR3 sequence (DNA): TGTGCCAGCAGCTTAGCGAGTCTAGCGGGGCAAGAGACCCAGTACTTC.

The rearrangement links TRBV7-8 to TRBJ2-3, with TRBD1 matching 7 bases. The germline V gene has CDR1 SGHVS and CDR2 FQNEAQ. The CDR3 is 15 amino acids. Trimming removed 5 bases from V and 5 bases from J; junction bases left unmatched: 10. The CDR3 sequence: CASSPLTGSGDTQYF. CDR3 nucleotides: TGTGCCAGCAGCCCTCTGACAGGGAGTGGAGATACGCAGTATTTT.

V and J are TRBV28 and TRBJ1-1, with D hard to call. CDR1 is MDHEN and CDR2 is SYDVKM in the germline V gene. The CDR3 contains 13 residues. Between the trimmed V and J ends, which lost 1 base and 5 bases, there was a span of 8 bases. The DNA of the CDR3 is TGTGCCAGCAGTTTATATACGGGGACTGAAGCTTTCTTT. Its protein is CASSLYTGTEAFF. Full variable domain (missing parts from reference TRBV28 and TRBJ1-1): DVKVTQSSRYLVKRTGEKVFLECVQDMDHENMFWYRQDPGLGLRLIYFSYDVKMKEKGDIPEGYSVSREKKERFSLILESASTNQTSMYLCASSLYTGTEAFFGQGTRLTVV.

V usage is TRBV7-9 and J usage is TRBJ2-5; tentative D call: TRBD2 (6 bases). The germline V gene encodes CDR1 SEHNR and CDR2 FQNEAQ (reference sequence). This CDR3 contains 13 residues. Trimming removed 5 bases at V and 4 bases at J, with 11 bases between. CDR3 in amino acids: CASSHTSSETQYF. The CDR3 nucleotides read TGTGCCAGCAGCCACACTAGCTCAGAGACCCAGTACTTC.

The rearrangement joins TRBV30 to TRBJ1-6; TRBD1 matches at 8 bases. Trimming at V came to 3 bases and at J to 0 bases, leaving 7 bases not matched to a gene. The CDR3 totals 17 residues. Germline assignment: CDR1 GTSNPN and CDR2 SVGIG (reference sequence). The CDR3 DNA follows: TGTGCCTGGAGGGGGGACAGGACAAGCTCCTATAATTCACCCCTCCACTTT. Translating gives CAWRGDRTSSYNSPLHF. The full variable domain, in which reference TRBV30 and TRBJ1-6 provide the parts outside the CDR3, is SQTIHQWPATLVQPVGSPLSLECTVEGTSNPNLYWYRQAAGRGLQLLFYSVGIGQISSEVPQNLSASRPQDRQFILSSKKLLLSDSGFYLCAWRGDRTSSYNSPLHFGNGTRLTVT.

This chain uses TRBV24-1 with TRBJ2-7; 10 nucleotides line up with TRBD1. The V segment lost 4 bases and the J segment 4 bases; nucleotides outside the gene matches: 6. CDR1 KGHDR and CDR2 SFDVKD come from the germline V gene. The CDR3 has 15 residues. CDR3 amino acids: CATSDGTGDWYEQYF. CDR3 DNA sequence: TGTGCCACCAGTGACGGGACAGGGGATTGGTACGAGCAGTACTTC.

V usage is TRBV18 and J usage is TRBJ2-7; the match to TRBD1 covers 10 bases. V lost 0 bases to trimming and J lost 2 bases; unmatched junction nucleotides: 1. Germline CDR1 reads KGHSH; CDR2 reads LQKENI. The CDR3 consists of 15 residues. The CDR3, as DNA: TGTGCCAGCTCACCACCGGGACAGGGGCCCTACGAGCAGTACTTC. This translates into CASSPPGQGPYEQYF.

In this sample, this clone turned up a few times. V is TRBV28 and J is TRBJ1-5; 7 nucleotides match TRBD1. This CDR3 contains 13 residues. V was clipped by 6 bases and J by 7 bases; unmatched bases: 6. Germline V gene data show CDR1 as MDHEN and CDR2 as SYDVKM. The CDR3 is CASRTGTRQPQHF. As DNA, the CDR3 is TGTGCCAGCAGGACAGGGACCCGACAGCCCCAGCATTTT.

This rearrangement joins TRBV5-6 to TRBJ1-2; 8 nucleotides align to TRBD1. This CDR3 spans 16 amino acids. Germline assignment: CDR1 SGHDT and CDR2 YYEEEE. V dropped 0 bases and J dropped 2; count of bases not matched to a gene: 6. CDR3 sequence (DNA): TGTGCCAGCAGCTTGGGACAGGGGTTGATGAACTATGGCTACACCTTC. Translated, it gives CASSLGQGLMNYGYTF.